The 9 T cell receptor beta chains reported below all come from one sample, sequenced in a study of blood T cell repertoires in COVID-19. Profiling relied on immunoSEQ multiplex PCR, and the TCRdb table lists in-frame clones only, not all of them. The sample includes approximately 260,000 clones, around 90% of them seen just once. The material sequenced was peripheral blood. Receptors were obtained from a woman aged 40 to 55 with acute or convalescent COVID-19.

The gene calls are TRBV7-3 and TRBJ1-2; 12 nucleotides match TRBD1. The J segment lost 6 bases and the V segment lost 5 bases, leaving 10 bases of the junction unmatched. The CDR3 spans 16 residues. Germline CDR1 reads SGHTA; CDR2 reads FQGTGA. The CDR3 DNA reads TGTGCCAGCAGCCGTACCCCGGGACAGGGGGCTCATGGCTACACCTTC. This codes for CASSRTPGQGAHGYTF.

There are a few counts of this clone. This sequence joins TRBV27 and TRBJ1-2, with 8 bases that match TRBD1. Trimming cost V 6 bases and J 4 bases; bases outside gene matches: 4. CDR3 length: 13 amino acids. Germline V lookup: CDR1 MNHEY, CDR2 SMNVEV (reference sequence). CDR3 nucleotide sequence: TGTGCCAGCAGACTACAGGGGGGCTATGGCTACACCTTC. This encodes CASRLQGGYGYTF.

The chain links TRBV6-1 to TRBJ2-2, with a possible D match to TRBD2 (5 bases). Trimming left V 2 bases short and J 7 bases short, with 17 bases between. CDR1 and CDR2 from the germline V gene are MNHNS and SASEGT. The CDR3 sequence is 16 residues long. CDR3 sequence (DNA): TGTGCCAGCAGTGAACGAGTGATATCGGGGATCGGGGAGCTGTTTTTT. This encodes CASSERVISGIGELFF.

J is TRBJ1-2 and V is TRBV28; 8 bases line up with TRBD1. The length of the CDR3 is 13 residues. With 6 bases clipped from V and 3 bases from J, the junction kept 3 bases outside the gene matches. CDR1 is MDHEN and CDR2 is SYDVKM in the germline V gene. This CDR3 is CASSLTGDYGYTF. DNA of the CDR3: TGTGCCAGCAGCCTGACAGGGGACTATGGCTACACCTTC.

This clone was counted a single time. This sequence joins TRBV25-1 and TRBJ1-2; 8 nucleotides line up with TRBD1. CDR3 size: 15 residues. With V trimmed by 4 bases and J by 2 bases, 6 bases remained unmatched. Germline CDR1 MGHDK, CDR2 SYGVNS. The CDR3 region is CASSVTGEGNYGYTF. The CDR3, as DNA: TGTGCCAGCAGTGTGACAGGGGAGGGCAACTATGGCTACACCTTC.

The J gene is TRBJ1-2, the V gene TRBV7-9, with 8 bases fitting TRBD1. Trimming removed 5 bases from V and 5 bases from J; junction bases left unmatched: 7. The V gene's germline CDR1 is SEHNR and CDR2 FQNEAQ (reference sequence). CDR3 length: 14 residues. The CDR3 DNA follows: TGTGCCAGCAGCATCGGACAGGGCGGGTATGGCTACACCTTC. It codes for CASSIGQGGYGYTF.

The genes are TRBV11-2 and TRBJ2-5; possible D gene TRBD2, 5 bases. This CDR3 has 15 residues. Looked up from germline, CDR1 is SGHAT and CDR2 is FQNNGV. Trimming removed 1 base at V and 2 bases at J, with 11 bases between. The CDR3 nucleotides read TGTGCCAGCAGCTTAGGGAGCGGAGAACAAGAGACCCAGTACTTC. This codes for CASSLGSGEQETQYF.

The chain is built from TRBV4-1 and TRBJ1-4; no clear D gene. Trimming removed 5 bases from V and 8 bases from J, with 18 bases in between. CDR1 and CDR2 from the germline V gene are MGHRA and YSYEKL. The CDR3 extends over 15 amino acids. CDR3 nucleotides: TGCGCCAGCAGCAGACCTCCGTTAGGGAGGGAAAAACTGTTTTTT. The encoded protein is CASSRPPLGREKLFF.

The J gene is TRBJ1-3, the V gene TRBV6-6, with TRBD1 identical over 7 bases. Trimming at V came to 6 bases and at J to 2 bases, leaving 7 bases not matched to a gene. The germline CDR1 and CDR2 sequences are MNHNY and SVGAGI (reference sequence). CDR3 length equals 15 residues. The DNA for the CDR3 is TGTGCCAGCAGCGTACCTCAGGGGGCTGGAAACACCATATATTTT. Protein: CASSVPQGAGNTIYF.